What follows is one T cell receptor (beta chain) and its context. This sample stems from a study of shared clonotypes between healthy human individuals. On the study more broadly: For every donor, three CD4 naive, three CD4 memory, two CD8 naive and one CD8 memory plates were used.

V lost 4 bases and J lost 3; bases outside the gene matches: 6. CDR3 length: 15 amino acids. In germline, CDR1 is SGHAT, CDR2 FQNNGV. Repertoires were generated with immunoSEQ multiplex PCR, while TCRdb's copy carries only in-frame clones and drops some. This sample has around 1.1 million clones; around 78% occur once, and the top ten carry more than 0.55%. The receptor was derived from a man aged 18 to 30 in good health. Some clones in this sample may be carry-over from other donors' samples. The rearrangement joins TRBV11-2 to TRBJ2-7, with 10 bases matching TRBD2. Sequenced input: memory CD4+ T cells from PBMCs. Subset denoted: CD45RA-negative fraction. The CDR3: CASSSLAGVGYEQYF. CDR3 coding DNA: TGTGCCAGCAGCTCCCTAGCGGGAGTCGGCTACGAGCAGTACTTC.